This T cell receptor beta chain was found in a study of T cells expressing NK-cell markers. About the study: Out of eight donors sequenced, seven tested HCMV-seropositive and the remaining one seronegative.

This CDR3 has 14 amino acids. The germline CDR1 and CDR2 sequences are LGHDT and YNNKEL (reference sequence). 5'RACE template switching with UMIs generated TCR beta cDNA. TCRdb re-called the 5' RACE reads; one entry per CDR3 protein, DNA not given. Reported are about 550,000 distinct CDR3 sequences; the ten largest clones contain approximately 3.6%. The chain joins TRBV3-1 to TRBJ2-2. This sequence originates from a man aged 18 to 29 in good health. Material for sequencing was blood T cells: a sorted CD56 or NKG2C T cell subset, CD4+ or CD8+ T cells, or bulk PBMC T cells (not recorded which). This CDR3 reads CASSQDGNTGELFF.